Below are 23 T cell receptor beta chains sequenced from a single sample in a study of blood T cell repertoires in COVID-19. Produced via immunoSEQ multiplex PCR; TCRdb's table is partial and in-frame only. The profile shows 220,000 or so clones, just under 90% of them singletons. Sample: PBMCs or T cells enriched from blood (not recorded which). These TCRs come from a man between 50 and 59 years old who had been exposed to COVID-19.

V and J are TRBV13 and TRBJ2-1, with D maybe TRBD2 (6 bases). Looked up from germline, CDR1 is PRHDT and CDR2 is FYEKMQ (reference sequence). The CDR3 runs to 16 residues. The V end lost 5 bases, the J end lost 6 bases, and 20 bases lay between the germline ends. The CDR3 DNA follows: TGTGCCAGCAGCGGACGTGGACTAATCGGTGGCAATGAGCAGTTCTTC. Translated, it gives CASSGRGLIGGNEQFF.

The chain has TRBV5-1 and TRBJ2-7, with 13 bases fitting TRBD2. Trimming took 4 bases from V and 5 from J; bases not matched to a gene: 9. CDR3 size: 16 residues. Germline V lookup: CDR1 SGHRS, CDR2 YFSETQ. CDR3 sequence (DNA): TGCGCCAGCAGCCTCGGGACTAGCGGGACTCTTCACGAGCAGTACGTC. Its translation: CASSLGTSGTLHEQYV.

The genes are TRBV27 and TRBJ1-2, with D perhaps TRBD1 (6 bases). Deletions cut 0 bases from V and 8 bases from J, with 22 bases between. Germline V gene lookup returns CDR1 MNHEY and CDR2 SMNVEV (reference sequence). The CDR3 has 17 residues. The chain's CDR3 is CASSLSPDGRGARGYTF. The CDR3 bases are TGTGCCAGCAGTTTATCTCCTGACGGTCGGGGGGCACGCGGCTACACCTTC.

Concerning this clone: One end of the junction is discordant with germline, which a read error may explain. The chain links TRBV7-7 to TRBJ2-2; TRBD2 aligns across 7 bases. The CDR3 is made up of 16 amino acids. From germline, CDR1 is SSHAT and CDR2 FNYEAQ (reference sequence). The CDR3 DNA sequence: TGTGCTAGCACCTCGGGGGTAGCGGGGAACACCGGGGAGCTGTTTTTT. Its translation is CASTSGVAGNTGELFF.

The genes are TRBV5-4 and TRBJ2-7, with 8 positions matching TRBD1. The CDR3 sequence is 17 residues long. Trimming cost V 4 bases and J 1 base; bases outside gene matches: 13. Germline V gene lookup returns CDR1 SGHNT and CDR2 YYREEE (reference sequence). The CDR3 DNA is TGTGCCAGCAGCCCCAGGACAGGGTGTCCCGATTCCTACGAGCAGTACGTC. Its translation is CASSPRTGCPDSYEQYV.

V gene TRBV5-4 combines with J gene TRBJ1-2; 8 bases agree with TRBD1. Trimming removed 0 bases from V and 4 bases from J; junction bases left unmatched: 8. The CDR3 runs to 16 residues. The germline V gene encodes CDR1 SGHNT and CDR2 YYREEE (reference sequence). The CDR3 nucleotides are TGTGCCAGCAGCTTGGCCAGGGGGCAGGGCAGCTATGGCTACACCTTC. Amino acids: CASSLARGQGSYGYTF. The full variable domain, with the rest looked up from reference TRBV5-4 and TRBJ1-2, is ETGVTQSPTHLIKTRGQQVTLRCSSQSGHNTVSWYQQALGQGPQFIFQYYREEENGRGNFPPRFSGLQFPNYSSELNVNALELDDSALYLCASSLARGQGSYGYTFGSGTRLTVV.

This clone has more than one count but fewer than ten. The chain employs TRBV5-4 and TRBJ1-1; maybe TRBD1 (6 bases). The V end was cut by 4 bases, the J end by 5 bases, with 18 bases between. Germline V gene data show CDR1 as SGHNT and CDR2 as YYREEE (reference sequence). The CDR3 has 15 amino acids. The CDR3 DNA reads TGTGCCAGCAGCCCGATCGGGGGGGCGCCTACTGAAGCTTTCTTT. Residues: CASSPIGGAPTEAFF.

The chain has TRBV7-2 and TRBJ2-5; 7 positions match TRBD1. Germline CDR1 SGHTA, CDR2 FQGNSA. This CDR3 spans 15 amino acids. V lost 6 bases and J lost 5; bases outside the gene matches: 12. The CDR3 here is CASSRGGTVDETQYF. DNA for the CDR3: TGTGCCAGCAGTCGCGGTGGGACAGTGGATGAGACCCAGTACTTC. Using reference TRBV7-2 and TRBJ2-5 for the parts outside the CDR3, the full variable domain is GAGVSQSPSNKVTEKGKDVELRCDPISGHTALYWYRQSLGQGLEFLIYFQGNSAPDKSGLPSDRFSAERTGGSVSTLTIQRTQQEDSAVYLCASSRGGTVDETQYFGPGTRLLVL.

The V and J genes are TRBV5-4 and TRBJ1-3, with 7 bases aligning to TRBD1. Germline loops: CDR1 SGHNT, CDR2 YYREEE (reference sequence). Germline trimming cut 10 bases from V and 3 bases from J; bases unmatched to any gene: 7. The CDR3 runs 13 residues. The CDR3 reads CAVPQGVGNTIYF. CDR3 nucleotides: TGTGCCGTCCCCCAGGGGGTTGGAAACACCATATATTTT.

This sequence joins TRBV11-2 and TRBJ2-7; TRBD1 matches at 7 bases. The CDR3 loop spans 14 amino acids. Germline CDR1 reads SGHAT; CDR2 reads FQNNGV. V shed 5 bases, J shed 2 bases, and the junction held 6 bases outside the gene matches. CDR3 in DNA: TGTGCCAGCAGCCCAGTGACAGGGACCTACGAGCAGTACTTC. Translating gives CASSPVTGTYEQYF.

The genes are TRBV19 and TRBJ1-1; D call uncertain. The CDR3 runs 12 residues. CDR1 is LNHDA, CDR2 SQIVND, per germline (reference sequence). The V end was cut by 8 bases, the J end by 3 bases, with 10 bases between. Here the CDR3 reads CASLDGYTEAFF. The CDR3 DNA sequence: TGTGCCAGTTTAGACGGGTACACTGAAGCTTTCTTT. Using reference TRBV19 and TRBJ1-1 for the parts outside the CDR3, the full variable domain is DGGITQSPKYLFRKEGQNVTLSCEQNLNHDAMYWYRQDPGQGLRLIYYSQIVNDFQKGDIAEGYSVSREKKESFPLTVTSAQKNPTAFYLCASLDGYTEAFFGQGTRLTVV.

The CDR3: CASSLKSDTQYF. In DNA form, the CDR3 reads TGTGCCAGCAGCCTTAAATCCGATACGCAGTATTTT. V gene TRBV4-2 combines with J gene TRBJ2-3; D ambiguous. V lost 4 bases and J lost 6, with 8 bases in between. The CDR3 has 12 amino acids. Germline V lookup: CDR1 LGHNA, CDR2 YNFKEQ.

The chain uses TRBV4-2 and TRBJ2-5; 8 bases line up with TRBD2. The V gene's germline CDR1 is LGHNA and CDR2 YNFKEQ. This CDR3 contains 19 residues. Losses at the gene ends were 4 bases for V and 5 bases for J; bases not matched to a gene: 21. The chain's CDR3 is CASSPPGGGGGPGEETQYF. CDR3 nucleotides: TGTGCCAGCAGCCCCCCGGGGGGGGGCGGGGGGCCCGGGGAGGAGACCCAGTACTTC.

This clone was detected a few times. This chain joins TRBV24-1 and TRBJ2-7; 10 bases agree with TRBD1. Losses at the gene ends were 3 bases for V and 7 bases for J; bases not matched to a gene: 8. CDR1 is KGHDR, CDR2 SFDVKD, per germline. The CDR3 is 15 residues long. The CDR3 protein is CATSDKLDRGYEQYV. The CDR3 nucleotides are TGTGCCACCAGTGATAAACTGGACAGGGGGTATGAGCAGTACGTC.

V is TRBV5-1 and J is TRBJ2-1; 8 bases line up with TRBD1. Germline-derived CDR1 and CDR2 are SGHRS and YFSETQ. CDR3 length equals 14 residues. The V gene end was trimmed by 3 bases and the J gene end by 7 bases; junction bases not matched to a gene: 6. In nucleotides, the CDR3 is TGCGCCAGCAGCTCAGACAGGGGATTAAATGAGCAGTTCTTC. Translating gives CASSSDRGLNEQFF.

Concerning this clone itself: Other DNA sequences of this sample code for an identical CDR3. V usage is TRBV5-1 and J usage is TRBJ1-2; 9 nucleotides align to TRBD1. The CDR3 contains 14 residues. Germline CDR1 SGHRS, CDR2 YFSETQ. V shed 4 bases and J 4 bases; nucleotides not matched to a gene: 5. The CDR3 region has the DNA TGCGCCAGCAGCCTCGCGACAGGGGGCTATGGCTACACCTTC. Amino acids: CASSLATGGYGYTF.

V and J are TRBV28 and TRBJ2-4; 10 nucleotides agree with TRBD2. CDR3 length equals 18 residues. After removal of 4 bases from V and 1 base from J, the junction contained 10 bases not matched to a gene. Germline CDR1 reads MDHEN; CDR2 reads SYDVKM. The CDR3 sequence is CASSWWSGRARAKNIQYF. CDR3 nucleotide sequence: TGTGCCAGCAGTTGGTGGAGCGGGAGGGCCCGGGCCAAAAACATTCAGTACTTC.

A remark on this clone: Other DNA sequences in the sample encode the same CDR3. The chain recombines TRBV2 with TRBJ2-5; D is ambiguous. Deletions cut 4 bases from V and 2 bases from J, with 5 bases between. The CDR3 covers 12 residues. Germline V gene data show CDR1 as SNHLY and CDR2 as FYNNEI. The CDR3: CASSALQETQYF. CDR3 in DNA: TGTGCCAGCAGTGCTCTGCAAGAGACCCAGTACTTC.

The chain joins TRBV9 to TRBJ1-1; D is possibly TRBD1 (6 bases). CDR1 is SGDLS, CDR2 YYNGEE, per germline. The CDR3 is made up of 13 amino acids. V lost 4 bases, J lost 1 base, and 8 bases lay in between. CDR3 DNA sequence: TGTGCCAGCAGCAAGACAGGGAACACTGAAGCTTTCTTT. This encodes CASSKTGNTEAFF. Supplemented by reference TRBV9 and TRBJ1-1, the full variable domain reads DSGVTQTPKHLITATGQRVTLRCSPRSGDLSVYWYQQSLDQGLQFLIQYYNGEERAKGNILERFSAQQFPDLHSELNLSSLELGDSALYFCASSKTGNTEAFFGQGTRLTVV.

The chain is built from TRBV7-9 and TRBJ2-1; 13 bases map to TRBD2. Losses at the gene ends were 2 bases for V and 2 bases for J; bases not matched to a gene: 3. The CDR3 totals 17 residues. In germline, CDR1 is SEHNR, CDR2 FQNEAQ (reference sequence). CDR3 loop: CASSLRTSGRAYNEQFF. CDR3 sequence (DNA): TGTGCCAGCAGCTTAAGAACTAGCGGGAGGGCCTACAATGAGCAGTTCTTC.

This clone occurred a few times. This chain joins TRBV5-1 and TRBJ1-2; D gene unclear. The V end was cut by 4 bases, the J end by 7 bases, with 14 bases between. The germline CDR1 and CDR2 sequences are SGHRS and YFSETQ. This CDR3 is built from 13 residues. This chain's CDR3 is CASSLSSTSGYTF. The CDR3 bases are TGCGCCAGCAGCCTCTCATCCACATCTGGCTACACCTTC.

The chain has TRBV19 and TRBJ1-1, with 10 bases that match TRBD1. CDR3 size: 14 residues. The germline V gene encodes CDR1 LNHDA and CDR2 SQIVND (reference sequence). V lost 6 bases to trimming and J lost 7 bases; unmatched junction nucleotides: 8. As DNA, the CDR3 is TGTGCCAGTAGGGTGACAGGGGGCTTTGGTGAAGCTTTCTTT. Translation gives CASRVTGGFGEAFF.

This chain connects TRBV3-1 (or the pseudogene TRBV3-2) to TRBJ2-1; the D gene is possibly TRBD1 (5 bases). The CDR3 runs 12 residues. Trimming pared 4 bases from V and 10 bases from J, leaving 11 bases between. Germline CDR1 is LGHDT and CDR2 is YNNKEL (reference sequence). CDR3 DNA: TGTGCCAGCAGCCTCTCCAGGGCCGAGCAGTTCTTC. The encoded protein is CASSLSRAEQFF.